These T cell receptor beta chains were read from a single sample in a study of identical twins. TCRdb called the 5' RACE reads again in MiXCR, with one record for every CDR3 protein. The sample has 1.5 million to 2 million distinct CDR3 sequences, 32% seen once. Material for sequencing was cord blood. The receptors here all came from a newborn girl in good health. Both conserved end residues are part of each CDR3. Each record gives: J gene, clone size, V gene, D gene, CDR3 protein, CDR3 DNA. A D gene is named only where the DNA matches it firmly. The size entry is marked missing in some rows and otherwise reads once, few, many or a size class.

j_gene: TRBJ2-4
abundance: NA
v_gene: TRBV20-1
d_gene: NA
CDR3aa: CSARATTGTKNIQYF
CDR3nt: TGCAGTGCTAGAGCTACAACAGGCACCAAAAACATTCAGTACTTC

j_gene: TRBJ2-3
abundance: few
v_gene: TRBV3-1
d_gene: NA
CDR3aa: CASSLDSDTDTQYF
CDR3nt: TGTGCCAGCAGCCTGGACTCCGACACAGATACGCAGTATTTT

j_gene: TRBJ2-5
abundance: few
v_gene: TRBV18
d_gene: NA
CDR3aa: CASSPNARETQYF
CDR3nt: TGTGCCAGCTCACCAAACGCCCGAGAGACCCAGTACTTC

j_gene: TRBJ2-3
abundance: NA
v_gene: TRBV7-8
d_gene: NA
CDR3aa: CASSLARWRGTDTQYF
CDR3nt: TGTGCCAGCAGCTTAGCTAGATGGCGGGGCACAGATACGCAGTATTTT

j_gene: TRBJ1-2
abundance: many
v_gene: TRBV4-1
d_gene: NA
CDR3aa: CASSQDPVANYGYTF
CDR3nt: TGCGCCAGCAGCCAAGATCCGGTAGCTAACTATGGCTACACCTTC

j_gene: TRBJ2-2
abundance: NA
v_gene: TRBV30
d_gene: NA
CDR3aa: CAWGVGNTGELFF
CDR3nt: TGTGCCTGGGGTGTAGGGAACACCGGGGAGCTGTTTTTT

j_gene: TRBJ2-5
abundance: NA
v_gene: TRBV5-6
d_gene: NA
CDR3aa: CASSLERGRLETQYF
CDR3nt: TGTGCCAGCAGCTTGGAACGGGGTCGGCTGGAGACCCAGTACTTC

j_gene: TRBJ2-5
abundance: NA
v_gene: TRBV27
d_gene: NA
CDR3aa: CASSKEGTELYF
CDR3nt: TGTGCCAGCAGTAAGGAGGGGACAGAACTGTACTTC

j_gene: TRBJ1-1
abundance: few
v_gene: TRBV5-1
d_gene: TRBD1
CDR3aa: CASSWAGTENTEAFF
CDR3nt: TGCGCCAGCAGCTGGGCCGGGACAGAGAACACTGAAGCTTTCTTT

j_gene: TRBJ2-7
abundance: once
v_gene: TRBV18
d_gene: NA
CDR3aa: CASSPGGALYEQYF
CDR3nt: TGTGCCAGCTCACCGGGGGGGGCCCTCTACGAGCAGTACTTC

j_gene: TRBJ2-7
abundance: NA
v_gene: TRBV18
d_gene: TRBD2
CDR3aa: CASSPRRLAGSYEQYF
CDR3nt: TGTGCCAGCTCACCACGCCGACTAGCGGGCTCCTACGAGCAGTACTTC